One T cell receptor beta chain is described in this entry. The antigen is not known. The CDR3 runs to 13 residues. Between the trimmed V and J ends, which lost 1 base and 0 bases, there was a span of 7 bases. Germline values: CDR1 GTSNPN, CDR2 SVGIG (reference sequence). Use of 60 Vbeta and 13 Jbeta primers characterized the PCR. Produced via immunoSEQ multiplex PCR; TCRdb's table is partial and in-frame only. The table shows about 110,000 clones, with around 80% occurring only once. The data were obtained in a study of cytomegalovirus exposure and HLA in healthy donors. Whole-study results and caveats: Common viral pathogens seemed to be connected with several of the most significant clusters, according to a later analysis. By a later analysis, the bulk of CMV-associated TCR beta chains appeared HLA-restricted.

The rearrangement uses TRBV30 and TRBJ2-7; D perhaps matches TRBD1 (6 bases). Sequences were obtained from PBMCs. This TCR was sampled from a man aged 25 to 45 in good health and CMV-seropositive. CDR3 protein: CAWSEDSSYEQYF. Here the CDR3 DNA reads TGTGCCTGGAGTGAGGACAGCTCCTACGAGCAGTACTTC.